Listed here is a single T cell receptor (beta chain). Its target is not known. PCR employed 60 Vbeta and 13 Jbeta primers. Some clones are missing from TCRdb's copy, which holds only in-frame ones; the method was immunoSEQ multiplex PCR. The data contain about 130,000 clones, 74% of them singletons. This CDR3 contains 13 residues. Germline CDR1 SGDLS, CDR2 YYNGEE. The V end was cut by 4 bases, the J end by 6 bases, with 10 bases between. This entry comes from a study of cytomegalovirus exposure and HLA in healthy donors. Study-wide findings and caveats: With further analysis later on, most CMV-associated TCR beta chains appeared HLA-restricted. It was taken for granted in presence/absence analyses that sequencing depth across donors was roughly uniform. In terms of immune exposure information, only CMV serostatus was available. Among the CMV-associated chains, three were confirmed in vitro as specific for CMV antigens.

The TCR sequence derives from a man aged 35 to 55 in good health and CMV-seropositive. The chain has TRBV9 and TRBJ2-2; maybe TRBD1 (5 bases). The specimen was PBMCs. CDR3 sequence: CASSMAGPGELFF. CDR3 DNA: TGTGCCAGCAGCATGGCAGGGCCCGGGGAGCTGTTTTTT.